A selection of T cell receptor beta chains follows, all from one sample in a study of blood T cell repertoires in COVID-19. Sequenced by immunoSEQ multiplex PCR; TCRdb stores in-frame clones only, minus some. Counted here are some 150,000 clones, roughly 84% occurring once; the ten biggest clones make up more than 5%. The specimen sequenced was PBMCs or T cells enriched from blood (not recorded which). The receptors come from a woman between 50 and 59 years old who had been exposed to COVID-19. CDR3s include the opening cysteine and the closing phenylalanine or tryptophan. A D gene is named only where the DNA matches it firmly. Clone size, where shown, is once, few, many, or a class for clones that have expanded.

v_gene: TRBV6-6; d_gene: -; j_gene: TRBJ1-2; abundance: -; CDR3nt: TGTGCCAGTTCGAGACAGGTTGGCTATGGCTACACCTTC; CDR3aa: CASSRQVGYGYTF
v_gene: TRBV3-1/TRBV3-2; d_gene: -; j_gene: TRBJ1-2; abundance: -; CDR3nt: TGTGCCAGCAGCCAAGAGTCAGGGTTGGATGGCTACACCTTC; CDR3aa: CASSQESGLDGYTF
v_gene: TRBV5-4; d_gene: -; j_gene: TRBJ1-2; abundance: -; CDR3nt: TGTGCCAGCAGCCCGGAGGCAGGGGCGAACTATGGCTACACCTTC; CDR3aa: CASSPEAGANYGYTF
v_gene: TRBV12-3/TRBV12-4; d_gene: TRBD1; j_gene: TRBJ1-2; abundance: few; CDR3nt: TGTGCCAGCAGCGCAGATAACAGGGGTGGCTACACCTTC; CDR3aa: CASSADNRGGYTF
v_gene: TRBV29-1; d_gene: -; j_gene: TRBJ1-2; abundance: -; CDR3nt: TGCAGCGTTGTAGGATTTAAGCCGAGGGTTAATGGCTACACCTTC; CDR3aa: CSVVGFKPRVNGYTF
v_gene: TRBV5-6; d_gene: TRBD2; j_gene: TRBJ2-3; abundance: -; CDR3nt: TGTGCCAGCAGCCTAGGAAGTAGCGGGAGGCTGGTAACGCAGTATTTT; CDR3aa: CASSLGSSGRLVTQYF
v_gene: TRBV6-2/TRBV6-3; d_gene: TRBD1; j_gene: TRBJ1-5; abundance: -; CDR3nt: TGTGCCAGCAGCCGATGGACAGGGGCGGATCAGCCCCAGCATTTT; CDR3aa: CASSRWTGADQPQHF
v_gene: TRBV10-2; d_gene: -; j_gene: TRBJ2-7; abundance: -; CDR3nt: TGCGCCAGCTCGACGGGGGGCAACGAGCAGTACTTC; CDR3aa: CASSTGGNEQYF
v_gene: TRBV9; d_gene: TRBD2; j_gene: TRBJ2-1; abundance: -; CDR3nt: TGTGCCAGCAGCTCTAGCGGGGGCTACAATGAGCAGTTCTTC; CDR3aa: CASSSSGGYNEQFF
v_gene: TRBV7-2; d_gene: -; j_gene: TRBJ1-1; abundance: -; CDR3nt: TGTGCCAGCAGCTTCTGGGGACTGAGGACTGAAGCTTTCTTT; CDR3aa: CASSFWGLRTEAFF
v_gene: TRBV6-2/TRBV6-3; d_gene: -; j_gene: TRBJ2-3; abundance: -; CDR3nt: TGTGCCAGCAGTTACCCCCCGACAGATACGCAGTATTTT; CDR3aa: CASSYPPTDTQYF
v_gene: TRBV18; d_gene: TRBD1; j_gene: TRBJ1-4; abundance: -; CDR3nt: TGTGCCAGCTCACTAGCAACAGGGGCGTTCGAAAAACTGTTTTTT; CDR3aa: CASSLATGAFEKLFF
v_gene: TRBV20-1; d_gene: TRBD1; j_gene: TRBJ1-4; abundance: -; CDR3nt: TGCAGTGCTCGTGGGACAGGAAGGGATGCAACTAATGAAAAACTGTTTTTT; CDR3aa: CSARGTGRDATNEKLFF
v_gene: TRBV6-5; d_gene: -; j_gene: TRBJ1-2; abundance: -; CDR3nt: TGTGCCAGCAGTTACCGGGATAACTATGGCTACACCTTC; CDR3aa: CASSYRDNYGYTF
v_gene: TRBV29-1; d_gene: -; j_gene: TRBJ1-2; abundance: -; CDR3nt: TGCAGCGCCGCGACAGAGAGCTTCTATGGCTACACCTTC; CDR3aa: CSAATESFYGYTF
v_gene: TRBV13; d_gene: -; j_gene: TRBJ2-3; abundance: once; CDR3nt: TGTGCCAGCAGCTTAGGTGGGGGCCGGGCCGGAGATACGCAGTATTTT; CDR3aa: CASSLGGGRAGDTQYF
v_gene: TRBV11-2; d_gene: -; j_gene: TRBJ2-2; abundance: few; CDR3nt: TGTGCCAGCAGCTTACTACGGGGAGTCCGGACCGGGGAGCTGTTTTTT; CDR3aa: CASSLLRGVRTGELFF
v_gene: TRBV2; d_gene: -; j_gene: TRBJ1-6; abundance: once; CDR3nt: TGTGCCAGCAGTGTTTCAGAGGGTCTAAGTTCACCCCTCCACTTT; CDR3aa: CASSVSEGLSSPLHF
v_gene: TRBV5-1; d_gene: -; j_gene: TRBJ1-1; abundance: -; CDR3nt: TGCGCCAGCAGCGCAGGAAGGATCAACACTGAAGCTTTCTTT; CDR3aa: CASSAGRINTEAFF
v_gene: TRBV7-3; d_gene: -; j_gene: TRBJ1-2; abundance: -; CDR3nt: TGTGCCAGCAGCCCAGGATCAGGGAAGGTCTATGGCTACACCTTC; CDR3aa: CASSPGSGKVYGYTF
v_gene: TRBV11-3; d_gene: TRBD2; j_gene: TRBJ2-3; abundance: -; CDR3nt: TGTGCCAGCAGCTTAGCGGGAGGGCCACAAGATACGCAGTATTTT; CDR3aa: CASSLAGGPQDTQYF
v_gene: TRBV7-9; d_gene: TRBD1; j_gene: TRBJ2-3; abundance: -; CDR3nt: TGTGCCAGCAGCCCCCGACAGGGGGCAGCAGATACGCAGTATTTT; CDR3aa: CASSPRQGAADTQYF
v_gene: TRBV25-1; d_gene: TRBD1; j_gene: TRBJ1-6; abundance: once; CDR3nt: TGTGCCAGCAGTGGAGGGACAGTCCGTAATTCACCCCTCCACTTT; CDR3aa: CASSGGTVRNSPLHF
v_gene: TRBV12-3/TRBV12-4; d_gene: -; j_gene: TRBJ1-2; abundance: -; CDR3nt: TGTGCCAGCAGTTTAGGGGGGGTGGTTGGCTACACCTTC; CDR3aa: CASSLGGVVGYTF
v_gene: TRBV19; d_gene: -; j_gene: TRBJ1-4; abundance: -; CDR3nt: TGTGCCAGTACCCTGAATGAAAAACTGTTTTTT; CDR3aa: CASTLNEKLFF
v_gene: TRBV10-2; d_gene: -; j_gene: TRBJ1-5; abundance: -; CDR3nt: TGCGCCAGCCGAGAGCCTGAACGAAATCAGCCCCAGCATTTT; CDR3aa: CASREPERNQPQHF
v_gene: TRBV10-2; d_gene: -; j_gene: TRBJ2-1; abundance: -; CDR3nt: TGCGCCAGTGGGCTGGAACCATACAATGAGCAGTTCTTC; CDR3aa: CASGLEPYNEQFF
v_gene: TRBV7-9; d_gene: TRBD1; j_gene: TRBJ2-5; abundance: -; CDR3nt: TGTGCCACCCAAGCCCGGGACAGGGGGTTTGGAGAGACCCAGTACTTC; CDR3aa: CATQARDRGFGETQYF
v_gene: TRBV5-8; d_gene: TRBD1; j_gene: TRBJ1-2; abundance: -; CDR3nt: TGTGCCAGCAGCTCCAGGGGGTCTAGCTATGGCTACACCTTC; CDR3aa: CASSSRGSSYGYTF
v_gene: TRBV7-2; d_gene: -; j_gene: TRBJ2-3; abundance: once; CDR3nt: TGTGCCAGCAGCTTAGGGGGGGGCTTTGGCACAGATACGCAGTATTTT; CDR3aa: CASSLGGGFGTDTQYF
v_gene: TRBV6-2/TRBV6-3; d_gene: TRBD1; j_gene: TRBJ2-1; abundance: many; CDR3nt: TGTGCCAGCAGTCACTCGAGGGGGCCCTACAATGAGCAGTTCTTC; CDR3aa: CASSHSRGPYNEQFF
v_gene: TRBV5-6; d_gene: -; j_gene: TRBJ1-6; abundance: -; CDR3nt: TGTGCCAGCAGCGGGGGGTTAGACGTCCACTTT; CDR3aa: CASSGGLDVHF
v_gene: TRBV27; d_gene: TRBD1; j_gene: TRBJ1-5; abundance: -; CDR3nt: TGTGCCAGCAGTTTCGGGACAGGGGGTAGTCAGCCCCAGCATTTT; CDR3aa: CASSFGTGGSQPQHF
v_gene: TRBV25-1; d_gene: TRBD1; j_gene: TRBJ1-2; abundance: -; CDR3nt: TGTGCCAGCGGAGGGACAGGGCAAATTTATGGCTACACCTTC; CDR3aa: CASGGTGQIYGYTF
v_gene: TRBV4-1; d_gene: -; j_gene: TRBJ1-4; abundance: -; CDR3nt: TGCGCCAGCAGCCAAGTGGGCATAGGTAAAGAAAAACTGTTTTTT; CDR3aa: CASSQVGIGKEKLFF
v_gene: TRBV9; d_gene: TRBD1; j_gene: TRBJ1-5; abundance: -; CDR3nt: TGTGCCAGCAGCGTAGGAGGGGGCGGCAATCAGCCCCAGCATTTT; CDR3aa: CASSVGGGGNQPQHF
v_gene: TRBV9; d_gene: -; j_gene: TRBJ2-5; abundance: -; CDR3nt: TGTGCCAGCAGTCTCGGGGAAGAGACCCAGTACTTC; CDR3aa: CASSLGEETQYF
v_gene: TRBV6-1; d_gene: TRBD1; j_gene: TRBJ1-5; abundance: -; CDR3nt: TGTGCCAGCAGTGAACTAGGACAGGGTCCAAATCAGCCCCAGCATTTT; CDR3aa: CASSELGQGPNQPQHF
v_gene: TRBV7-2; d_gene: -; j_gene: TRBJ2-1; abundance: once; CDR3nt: TGTGCCAGCAGCACCACAGTTTCGGCGTACGATGAGCAGTTCTTC; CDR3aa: CASSTTVSAYDEQFF
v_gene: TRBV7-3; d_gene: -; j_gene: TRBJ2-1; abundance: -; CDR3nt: TGTGCCAGCAGCTTATTCCCGCAGGACTCCTACAATGAGCAGTTCTTC; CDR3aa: CASSLFPQDSYNEQFF
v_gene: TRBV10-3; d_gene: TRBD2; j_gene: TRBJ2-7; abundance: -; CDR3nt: TGTGCCATCACCTCGCCCGGACTAGCGGGAGACTACGAGCAGTACTTC; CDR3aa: CAITSPGLAGDYEQYF
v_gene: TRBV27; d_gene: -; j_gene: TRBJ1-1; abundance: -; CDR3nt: TGTGCCAGCAGTTCAGGTTCCGGCCCTGAAGCTTTCTTT; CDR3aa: CASSSGSGPEAFF
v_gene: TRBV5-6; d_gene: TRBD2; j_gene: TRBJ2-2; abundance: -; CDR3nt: TGTGCCAGCAGCTCCTCGGCGGGAGGGCCGGCCGGGGAGCTGTTTTTT; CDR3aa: CASSSSAGGPAGELFF
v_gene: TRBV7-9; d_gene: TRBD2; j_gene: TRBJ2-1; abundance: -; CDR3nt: TGTGCCAGCAGCCGAAGTAGCGGGACGGGAAACTCCTACAATGAGCAGTTCTTC; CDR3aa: CASSRSSGTGNSYNEQFF
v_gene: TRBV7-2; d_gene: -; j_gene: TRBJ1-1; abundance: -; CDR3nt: TGTGCCAGCAGCTTGGGGATCGGAGGGATGAACACTGAAGCTTTCTTT; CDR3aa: CASSLGIGGMNTEAFF
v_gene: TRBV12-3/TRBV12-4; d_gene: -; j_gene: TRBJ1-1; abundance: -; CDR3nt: TGTGCCAGCAGTCTCAAACAGGGCACTGAAGCTTTCTTT; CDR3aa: CASSLKQGTEAFF
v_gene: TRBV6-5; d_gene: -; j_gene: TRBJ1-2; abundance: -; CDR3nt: TGTGCCGGACAACAGGGTCGTAACTATGGCTACACCTTC; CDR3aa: CAGQQGRNYGYTF
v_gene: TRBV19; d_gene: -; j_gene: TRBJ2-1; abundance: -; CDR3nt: TGTGCCAGTAGTCCCCGACCGGGCAGGGATGAGCAGTTCTTC; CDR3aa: CASSPRPGRDEQFF
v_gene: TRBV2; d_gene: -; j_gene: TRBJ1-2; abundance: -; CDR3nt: TGTGCCTTAACCGAGGACTTCCTAGCTAACTATGGCTACACCTTC; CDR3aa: CALTEDFLANYGYTF
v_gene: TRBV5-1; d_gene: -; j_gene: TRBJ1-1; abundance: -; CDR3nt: TGCGCCAGCAGCTTGGGACACCTCGTGAACACTGAAGCTTTCTTT; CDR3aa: CASSLGHLVNTEAFF
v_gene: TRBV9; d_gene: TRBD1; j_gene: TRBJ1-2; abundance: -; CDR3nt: TGTGCCAGCAGCGCATCGGACAGGCCCCGGCGCTACACCTTC; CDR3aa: CASSASDRPRRYTF
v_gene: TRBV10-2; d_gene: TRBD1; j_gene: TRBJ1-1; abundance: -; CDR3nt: TGCGCCAGCAAAAACAGGGGCCTGAACACTGAAGCTTTCTTT; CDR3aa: CASKNRGLNTEAFF
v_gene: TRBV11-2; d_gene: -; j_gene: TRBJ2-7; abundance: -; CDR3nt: TGTGCCAGCAGCCGAGCCCTAGTCCTGCGGGAGCAGTACTTC; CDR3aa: CASSRALVLREQYF
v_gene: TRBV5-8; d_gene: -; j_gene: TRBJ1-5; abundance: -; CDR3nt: TGTGCCAGCACCACTGGACAGTATAGCAATCAGCCCCAGCATTTT; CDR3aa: CASTTGQYSNQPQHF
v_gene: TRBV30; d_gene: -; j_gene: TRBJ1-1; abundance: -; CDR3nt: TGTGCCTGGAGTGTATTAAGGGGGAACACTGAAGCTTTCTTT; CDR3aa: CAWSVLRGNTEAFF